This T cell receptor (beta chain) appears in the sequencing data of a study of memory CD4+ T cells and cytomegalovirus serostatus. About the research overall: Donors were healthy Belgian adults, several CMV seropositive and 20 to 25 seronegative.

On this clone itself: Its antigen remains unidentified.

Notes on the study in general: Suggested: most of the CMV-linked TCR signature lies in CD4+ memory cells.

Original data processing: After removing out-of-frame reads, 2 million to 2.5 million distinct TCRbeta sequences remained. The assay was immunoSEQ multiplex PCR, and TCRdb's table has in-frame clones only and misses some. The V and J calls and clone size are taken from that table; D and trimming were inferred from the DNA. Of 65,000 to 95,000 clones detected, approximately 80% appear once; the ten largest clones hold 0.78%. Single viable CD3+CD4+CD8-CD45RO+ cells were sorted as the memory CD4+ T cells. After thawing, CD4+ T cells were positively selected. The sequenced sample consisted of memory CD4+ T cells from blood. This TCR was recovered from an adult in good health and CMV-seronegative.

The CDR3 DNA follows: TGCGCCAGCAGGATCCTAGCAGGCAATGAGCAGTTCTTC. Translation gives CASRILAGNEQFF. The rearrangement uses TRBV5-1 and TRBJ2-1; D may be TRBD2 (5 bases). V lost 5 bases, J lost 6 bases, and 12 bases lay in between. From germline, CDR1 is SGHRS and CDR2 YFSETQ. This CDR3 spans 13 amino acids.